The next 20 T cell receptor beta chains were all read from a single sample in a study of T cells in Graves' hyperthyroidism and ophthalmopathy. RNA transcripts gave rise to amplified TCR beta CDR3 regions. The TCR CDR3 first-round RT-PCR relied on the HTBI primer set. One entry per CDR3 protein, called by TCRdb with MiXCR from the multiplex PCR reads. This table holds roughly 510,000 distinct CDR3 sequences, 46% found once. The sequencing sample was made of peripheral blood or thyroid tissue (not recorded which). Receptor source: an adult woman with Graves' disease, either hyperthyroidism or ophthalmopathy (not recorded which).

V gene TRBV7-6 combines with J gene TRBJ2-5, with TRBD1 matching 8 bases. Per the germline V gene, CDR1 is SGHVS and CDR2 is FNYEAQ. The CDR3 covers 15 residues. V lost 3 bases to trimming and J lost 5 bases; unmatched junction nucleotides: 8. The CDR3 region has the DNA TGTGCCAGCAGCTTCGACAGGGGCGACTTGGAGACCCAGTACTTC. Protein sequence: CASSFDRGDLETQYF.

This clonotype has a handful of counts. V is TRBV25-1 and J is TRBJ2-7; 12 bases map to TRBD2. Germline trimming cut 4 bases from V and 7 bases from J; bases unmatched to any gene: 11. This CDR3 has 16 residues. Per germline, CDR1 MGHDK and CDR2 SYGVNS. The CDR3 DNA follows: TGTGCCAGCAGTGGCTTAAGGGGACTAGCGGGTCATGAGCAGTACTTC. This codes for CASSGLRGLAGHEQYF.

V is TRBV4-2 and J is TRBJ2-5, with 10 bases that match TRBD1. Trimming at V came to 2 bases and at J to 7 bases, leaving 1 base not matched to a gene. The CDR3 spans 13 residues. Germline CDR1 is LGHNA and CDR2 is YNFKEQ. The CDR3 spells CASSQRTGGTQYF. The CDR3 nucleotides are TGTGCCAGCAGCCAACGGACAGGGGGGACCCAGTACTTC.

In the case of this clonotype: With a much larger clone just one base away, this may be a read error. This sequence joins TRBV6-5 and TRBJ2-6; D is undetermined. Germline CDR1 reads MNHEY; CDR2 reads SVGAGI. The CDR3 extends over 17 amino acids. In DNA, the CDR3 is TGTGCCATCAGTTACCTCCGTACAGCCTATGGGGCCAACGTCCTGACTTTC. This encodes CAISYLRTAYGANVLTF.

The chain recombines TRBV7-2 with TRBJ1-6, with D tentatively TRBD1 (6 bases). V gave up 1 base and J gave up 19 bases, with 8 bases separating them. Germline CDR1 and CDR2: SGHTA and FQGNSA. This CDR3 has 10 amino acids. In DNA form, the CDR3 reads TGTGCCAGCAGCTTAGACAGGGTTCACTTT. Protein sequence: CASSLDRVHF.

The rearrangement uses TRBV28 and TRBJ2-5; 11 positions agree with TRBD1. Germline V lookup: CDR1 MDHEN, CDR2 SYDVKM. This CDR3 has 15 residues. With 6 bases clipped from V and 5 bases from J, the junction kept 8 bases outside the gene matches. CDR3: CASRTDRGRWETQYF. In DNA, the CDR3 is TGTGCCAGCAGAACGGACAGGGGGCGATGGGAGACCCAGTACTTC.

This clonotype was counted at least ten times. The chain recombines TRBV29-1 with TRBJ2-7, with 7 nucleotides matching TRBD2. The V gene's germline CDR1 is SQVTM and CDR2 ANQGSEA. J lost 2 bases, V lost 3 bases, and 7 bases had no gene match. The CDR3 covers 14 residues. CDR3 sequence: CSVDGGRGPYEQYF. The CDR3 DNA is TGCAGCGTTGACGGGGGGAGGGGCCCCTACGAGCAGTACTTC.

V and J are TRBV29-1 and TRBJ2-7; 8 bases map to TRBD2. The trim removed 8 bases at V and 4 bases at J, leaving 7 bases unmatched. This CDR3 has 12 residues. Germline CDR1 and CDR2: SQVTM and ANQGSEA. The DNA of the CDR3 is TGCAGCTTGGTGGGACTAGATTACGAGCAGTACTTC. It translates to CSLVGLDYEQYF.

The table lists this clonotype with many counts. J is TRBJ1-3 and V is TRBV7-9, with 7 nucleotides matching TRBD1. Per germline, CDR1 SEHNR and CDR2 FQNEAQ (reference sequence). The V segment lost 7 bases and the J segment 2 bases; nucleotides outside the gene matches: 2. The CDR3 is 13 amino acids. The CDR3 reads CASIRGAGNTIYF. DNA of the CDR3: TGTGCCAGCATCAGGGGGGCTGGAAACACCATATATTTT.

The DNA for the CDR3 is TGTGCCAGCAGCTTAGCGGGGAGGTACGAGCAGCCCCAGCATTTT. The encoded protein is CASSLAGRYEQPQHF. The chain has TRBV7-2 and TRBJ1-5; D gene ambiguous. The CDR3 loop spans 15 amino acids. Trimming shortened V by 0 bases and J by 7 bases, and 13 bases separated the two germline ends. Looked up from germline, CDR1 is SGHTA and CDR2 is FQGNSA.

The CDR3 loop is CSATPGTGGGDDGYTF. DNA for the CDR3: TGCAGTGCTACCCCCGGGACAGGGGGCGGGGACGATGGCTACACCTTC. The chain uses TRBV20-1 and TRBJ1-2, with 12 bases matching TRBD1. Trimming took 4 bases from V and 6 from J; bases not matched to a gene: 12. The CDR3 consists of 16 residues. Germline V gene lookup returns CDR1 DFQATT and CDR2 SNEGSKA (reference sequence).

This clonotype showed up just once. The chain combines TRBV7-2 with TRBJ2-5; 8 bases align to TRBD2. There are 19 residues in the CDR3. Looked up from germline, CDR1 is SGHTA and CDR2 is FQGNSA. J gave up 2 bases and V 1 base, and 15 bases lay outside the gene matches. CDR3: CASSLDQVAGMTGQETQYF. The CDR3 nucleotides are TGTGCCAGCAGCTTAGATCAGGTAGCGGGAATGACGGGTCAAGAGACCCAGTACTTC.

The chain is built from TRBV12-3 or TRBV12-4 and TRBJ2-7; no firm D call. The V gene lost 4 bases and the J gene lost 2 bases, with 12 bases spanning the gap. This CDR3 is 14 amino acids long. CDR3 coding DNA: TGTGCCAGCAGTTCGACGACTGGCCCCTACGAGCAGTACTTC. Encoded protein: CASSSTTGPYEQYF.

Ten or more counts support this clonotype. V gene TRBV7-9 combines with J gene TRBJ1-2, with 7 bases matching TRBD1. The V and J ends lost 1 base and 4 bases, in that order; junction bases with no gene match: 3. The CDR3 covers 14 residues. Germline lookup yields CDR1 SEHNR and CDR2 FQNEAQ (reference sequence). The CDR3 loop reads CASSLGDSPYGYTF. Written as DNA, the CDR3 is TGTGCCAGCAGCTTAGGGGACAGCCCCTATGGCTACACCTTC.

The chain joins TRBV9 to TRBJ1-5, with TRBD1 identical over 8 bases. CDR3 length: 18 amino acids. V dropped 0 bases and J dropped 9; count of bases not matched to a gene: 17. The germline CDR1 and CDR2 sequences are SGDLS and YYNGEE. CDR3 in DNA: TGTGCCAGCAGCGTAGGCCTGGACAGGGAAACTGAAGCGCTGCCCCAGCATTTT. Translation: CASSVGLDRETEALPQHF. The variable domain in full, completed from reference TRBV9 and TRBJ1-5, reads DSGVTQTPKHLITATGQRVTLRCSPRSGDLSVYWYQQSLDQGLQFLIQYYNGEERAKGNILERFSAQQFPDLHSELNLSSLELGDSALYFCASSVGLDRETEALPQHFGDGTRLSIL.

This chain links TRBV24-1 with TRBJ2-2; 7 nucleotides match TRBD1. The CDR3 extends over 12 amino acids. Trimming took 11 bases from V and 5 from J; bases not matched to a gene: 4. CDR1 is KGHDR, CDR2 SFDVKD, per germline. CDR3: CARDSRTGELFF. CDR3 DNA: TGTGCCAGGGACAGCCGGACCGGGGAGCTGTTTTTT.

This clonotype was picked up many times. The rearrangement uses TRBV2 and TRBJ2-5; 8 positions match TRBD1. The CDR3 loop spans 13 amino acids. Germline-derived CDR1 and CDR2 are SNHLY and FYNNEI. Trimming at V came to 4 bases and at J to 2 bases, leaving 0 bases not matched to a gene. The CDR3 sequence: CASSGTGQETQYF. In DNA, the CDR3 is TGTGCCAGCAGTGGGACAGGGCAAGAGACCCAGTACTTC.

CDR3 bases: TGCAGTGCTTATACCCGGGACACTTCCGGGGACGATGGCTACACCATATATTTT. This translates into CSAYTRDTSGDDGYTIYF. V gene TRBV20-1 combines with J gene TRBJ1-3; D might be TRBD1 (6 bases). CDR1 is DFQATT, CDR2 SNEGSKA, per germline (reference sequence). V was trimmed by 5 bases and J by 8 bases, leaving 31 bases between them. There are 18 residues in the CDR3.

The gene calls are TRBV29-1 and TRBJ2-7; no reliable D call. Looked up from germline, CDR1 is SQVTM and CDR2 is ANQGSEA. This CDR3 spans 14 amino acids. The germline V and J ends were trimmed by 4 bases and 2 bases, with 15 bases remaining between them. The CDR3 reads CSVAFGDKPYEQYF. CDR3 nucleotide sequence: TGCAGCGTTGCATTTGGAGACAAGCCCTACGAGCAGTACTTC.

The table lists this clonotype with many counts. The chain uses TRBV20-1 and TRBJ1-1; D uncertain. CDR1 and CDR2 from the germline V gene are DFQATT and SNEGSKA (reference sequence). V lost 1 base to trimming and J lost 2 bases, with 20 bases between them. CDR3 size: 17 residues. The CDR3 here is CSARGAPGTDPNTEAFF. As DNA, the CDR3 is TGCAGTGCTAGAGGTGCCCCGGGAACAGATCCCAACACTGAAGCTTTCTTT.